Below are 8 T cell receptor beta chains sequenced from a single sample in a study of human T cells and chemical hapten exposure. As to time point: pre-sensitization, week 0. Treatment denoted: therapeutic diphenylcyclopropenone sensitization with weekly scalp DPC. TCRdb reprocessed the RACE reads with MiXCR, giving one entry per CDR3 protein. The sample contains 89,000 or so distinct CDR3 sequences, 8.5% to 9% of which appear only once. Sequencing used whole blood, obtained in connection with sensitization to the hapten diphenylcyclopropenone (DPC). The receptors here all came from a man aged 40-50 years with alopecia areata. Some clones in this sample may be carry-over from other donors' samples.

This chain uses TRBV10-3 with TRBJ1-5; D is ambiguous. This CDR3 comprises 13 residues. Trimming cost V 3 bases and J 2 bases, with 5 bases left between them. Germline V gene lookup returns CDR1 ENHRY and CDR2 SYGVKD. The CDR3 region is CAISDRGNQPQHF. As DNA, the CDR3 is TGTGCCATCAGTGACCGGGGCAATCAGCCCCAGCATTTT.

This clonotype has ten or more counts. The CDR3 coding sequence is TGTGCCAGCATCCCGCCCGCGGCATCTAGCACAGATACGCAGTATTTT. Translation gives CASIPPAASSTDTQYF. This chain uses TRBV2 with TRBJ2-3; D unclear. The CDR3 runs 16 residues. Trimming removed 7 bases at V and 0 bases at J, with 17 bases between. Germline CDR1 SNHLY, CDR2 FYNNEI.

There are a few counts of this clonotype. This chain links TRBV6-2 or TRBV6-3 with TRBJ2-2, with D perhaps given as TRBD1 or TRBD2 (5 bases each). Trimming shortened V by 5 bases and J by 1 base, and 14 bases separated the two germline ends. The germline V gene encodes CDR1 MNHEY and CDR2 SVGEGT. The CDR3 runs 16 residues. Written as DNA, the CDR3 is TGTGCCAGCAGTCCATGGGGGACGGAGAACACCGGGGAGCTGTTTTTT. This gives the protein CASSPWGTENTGELFF.

This clonotype was seen more than once but under ten times. This chain uses TRBV28 with TRBJ2-7, with D perhaps matching TRBD1 (7 bases). Germline CDR1 MDHEN, CDR2 SYDVKM. V lost 1 base and J 3 bases, leaving 13 bases between the germline ends. This CDR3 has 15 amino acids. This chain's CDR3 is CASSLSSQGGYEQYF. CDR3 sequence (DNA): TGTGCCAGCAGTTTATCCTCGCAGGGGGGCTACGAGCAGTACTTC.

In its sample, this clonotype was seen many times. The V and J genes are TRBV3-1 and TRBJ2-3; D unclear. The CDR3 sequence is 14 residues long. V was pared by 0 bases and J by 4 bases, with 8 bases between. Per germline, CDR1 LGHDT and CDR2 YNNKEL (reference sequence). The CDR3 here is CASSQDGVADTQYF. CDR3 DNA: TGTGCCAGCAGCCAAGACGGAGTGGCAGATACGCAGTATTTT.

This clonotype showed up many times. V usage is TRBV10-3 and J usage is TRBJ2-1, with TRBD2 identical over 14 bases. The junction had 8 bases not matched to a gene; V was cut back by 5 bases and J by 2 bases. The CDR3 has 18 residues. CDR1 is ENHRY and CDR2 is SYGVKD in the germline V gene. CDR3 coding DNA: TGTGCCATCAGTATGGGACTAGCGGGAGCAGGCACCTACAATGAGCAGTTCTTC. Residues: CAISMGLAGAGTYNEQFF.

The J gene is TRBJ2-3, the V gene TRBV2, with TRBD2 as a possible D gene (6 bases). The CDR3 covers 13 residues. With 9 bases removed from V and 4 bases from J, the gap between germline ends came to 14 bases. Germline V lookup: CDR1 SNHLY, CDR2 FYNNEI. CDR3 sequence reads: CASSGPLADTQYF. CDR3 DNA sequence: TGTGCCAGTAGCGGTCCTCTAGCAGATACGCAGTATTTT. Complete variable domain (other parts from reference TRBV2 and TRBJ2-3): EPEVTQTPSHQVTQMGQEVILRCVPISNHLYFYWYRQILGQKVEFLVSFYNNEISEKSEIFDDQFSVERPDGSNFTLKIRSTKLEDSAMYFCASSGPLADTQYFGPGTRLTVL.

This clonotype was observed a few times. The chain employs TRBV6-6 and TRBJ2-1, with 9 bases lining up with TRBD2. The CDR3 consists of 14 residues. Germline CDR1 reads MNHNY; CDR2 reads SVGAGI (reference sequence). Losses at the gene ends were 8 bases for V and 13 bases for J; bases not matched to a gene: 15. CDR3 bases: TGTGCCAGCGGGTCTGCGGGACTAGCATTTTTCCAGTTCTTC. Its protein is CASGSAGLAFFQFF.